This T cell receptor (beta chain) was obtained from a study of OX40 agonist ivuxolimab in advanced cancers. Study details: Dose-escalation patients' cancers were hepatocellular carcinoma, melanoma, renal cell or head and neck cancer. Anti-PD-1, anti-PD-L1 or anti-CTLA-4 therapy given earlier was allowed, and around 40% had some. Notes on the study in general: With doses of 0.1-3.0 mg/kg, partial responders showed among the lowest clonal expansion. Among T cells, CD8+ cells averaged more expanded clones than CD4+ cells.

Notes on this clone: What it recognizes is unknown.

The protocol was immunoSEQ multiplex PCR, while the TCRdb copy is restricted to in-frame clones and leaves out a portion. The profile shows tens of thousands of clones, 82% of them singletons. Trimming took 2 bases from V and 3 from J, leaving 16 bases between them. The V gene's germline CDR1 is LNHDA and CDR2 SQIVND (reference sequence). The CDR3 contains 16 residues. The chain combines TRBV19 with TRBJ1-2; no firm D call. Sequences were derived from CD4+ or CD8+ T cells sorted from blood, sampled in a trial of the OX40 agonist ivuxolimab. The receptor was derived from an adult with an advanced solid tumor such as melanoma, head and neck, liver or kidney cancer. CDR3 nucleotide sequence: TGTGCCAGTAGTATAATTTTGAGTGGAGGGCACTATGGCTACACCTTC. Protein sequence: CASSIILSGGHYGYTF.